This T cell receptor (beta chain) was obtained from a study of CD8 T cell repertoires and HIV-1 epitope variants. Study-level information: Twenty-five autologous and known Gag and Nef epitope variant peptides each stimulated T cells separately. Epitopes were three Gag families plus Nef HW9 and YT9. Controls included no peptide, Ebola AY9 epitope, and a CMV, EBV, flu pool. Study conclusions and caveats: Nine or ten antigen-specific TCR beta clonotypes were found; over 5 seemed cross-reactive to variants.

Regarding this clone: The antigen is undetermined.

The V gene's germline CDR1 is SGHDN and CDR2 FVKESK. Trimming took 1 base from V and 9 from J, leaving 10 bases between them. This CDR3 has 14 residues. Using immunoSEQ multiplex PCR, the repertoire was profiled, and TCRdb retains in-frame clones only, with some absent. The repertoire holds approximately 90,000 clones, with 60% to 80% as singletons. The source is a male donor with HIV. The J gene is TRBJ1-6, the V gene TRBV14; D unresolved. Sequenced: uncultured baseline CD8+ T cells from peripheral blood mononuclear cells (PBMCs). CDR3 region: CASSQGLVISPLHF. The CDR3 DNA sequence: TGTGCCAGCAGCCAAGGGCTAGTCATTTCACCCCTCCACTTT.